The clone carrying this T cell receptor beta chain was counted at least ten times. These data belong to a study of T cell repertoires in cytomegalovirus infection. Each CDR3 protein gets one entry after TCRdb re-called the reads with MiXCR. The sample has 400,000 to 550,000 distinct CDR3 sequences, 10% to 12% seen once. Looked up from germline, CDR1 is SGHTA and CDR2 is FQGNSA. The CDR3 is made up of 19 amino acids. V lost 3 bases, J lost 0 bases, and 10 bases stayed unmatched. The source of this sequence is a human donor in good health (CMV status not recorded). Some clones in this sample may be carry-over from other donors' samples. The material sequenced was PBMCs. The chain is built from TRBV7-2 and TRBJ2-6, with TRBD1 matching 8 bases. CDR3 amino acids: CASSFGQGRTFSGANVLTF. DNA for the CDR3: TGTGCCAGCAGCTTCGGACAGGGACGTACATTCTCTGGGGCCAACGTCCTGACTTTC.